The clone carrying this T cell receptor (beta chain) was recorded a few times. What it binds is unknown. Germline V gives CDR1 SGHAT, CDR2 FQNNGV. The junction had 4 bases not matched to a gene; V was cut back by 4 bases and J by 7 bases. The CDR3 contains 14 residues. The data originate from a study of T cell responses to AZD1222 COVID-19 vaccine. Sequenced by immunoSEQ multiplex PCR; TCRdb stores in-frame clones only, minus some. Among about 60,000 clones listed, approximately 80% were seen once. The study, taken as a whole, reports: In a largely white British group with more females than males, clonal diversity was possibly underestimated. Unmutated variant regions reportedly attract nearly half of all spike-specific TCRs. Rises in breadth and depth of Spike-specific TCRs came after two AZD1222 doses. The span of vaccine-associated CD4 TCRs extended across spike, with dominance at 160-218 and 743-854.

The receptor was derived from an adult in good health. Source: peripheral blood, taken on day 0 of AZD1222 vaccination. The V and J genes are TRBV11-2 and TRBJ2-1, with 10 bases identical to TRBD1. For the CDR3, the DNA is TGTGCCAGCAGCTGGGGACAGGGGCGGAATGAGCAGTTCTTC. Translated: CASSWGQGRNEQFF.